This is a list of T cell receptor beta chains from one sample in a study of CD8 T cells in Susac syndrome. TCRdb recomputed calls from the immunoSEQ multiplex PCR reads with MiXCR, one row per CDR3 protein. The table shows approximately 120,000 distinct CDR3 sequences, with just under 95% occurring only once. Material: CD8+ T cells from PBMCs. Receptor source: a human donor in good health. Both conserved end residues are part of each CDR3. Fields, in order: V gene, D gene, clone size, J gene, CDR3 length, CDR3 protein, CDR3 DNA. D genes are given only for firm matches. Only part of the rows carry a size: once, few, many, or a class if the clone is expanded.

v_gene: TRBV7-3; d_gene: TRBD1; abundance: once; j_gene: TRBJ2-2; len: 13; CDR3aa: CASSLDRAGELFF; CDR3nt: TGTGCCAGCAGCCTCGACAGGGCCGGGGAGCTGTTTTTT
v_gene: TRBV9; d_gene: NA; abundance: NA; j_gene: TRBJ2-1; len: 16; CDR3aa: CASSSLGLDSGNEQFF; CDR3nt: TGTGCCAGCAGCTCCCTCGGCCTAGACTCAGGCAATGAGCAGTTCTTC
v_gene: TRBV7-9; d_gene: TRBD2; abundance: few; j_gene: TRBJ2-5; len: 14; CDR3aa: CASSGASGKETQYF; CDR3nt: TGTGCCAGCAGCGGAGCTAGCGGGAAAGAGACCCAGTACTTC
v_gene: TRBV20-1; d_gene: NA; abundance: NA; j_gene: TRBJ2-1; len: 11; CDR3aa: CSAPGDNEQFF; CDR3nt: TGCAGTGCGCCGGGAGACAATGAGCAGTTCTTC
v_gene: TRBV2; d_gene: TRBD1; abundance: NA; j_gene: TRBJ2-1; len: 15; CDR3aa: CASSGTGGPYNEQFF; CDR3nt: TGTGCCAGCAGTGGTACAGGGGGCCCCTACAATGAGCAGTTCTTC
v_gene: TRBV20-1; d_gene: NA; abundance: NA; j_gene: TRBJ2-4; len: 16; CDR3aa: CSANRGGSSGGGIQYF; CDR3nt: TGCAGTGCTAACCGAGGTGGCTCCAGTGGGGGTGGCATTCAGTACTTC
v_gene: TRBV18; d_gene: TRBD2; abundance: NA; j_gene: TRBJ2-1; len: 19; CDR3aa: CASSRGTSGSALRFNEQFF; CDR3nt: TGTGCCAGCTCCCGGGGGACTAGCGGGTCCGCACTCAGGTTCAATGAGCAGTTCTTC
v_gene: TRBV7-9; d_gene: NA; abundance: NA; j_gene: TRBJ2-3; len: 15; CDR3aa: CASSARWDRPDTQYF; CDR3nt: TGTGCCAGCAGCGCACGGTGGGATCGTCCAGATACGCAGTATTTT
v_gene: TRBV25-1; d_gene: NA; abundance: NA; j_gene: TRBJ1-1; len: 15; CDR3aa: CASSVGTGRNTEAFF; CDR3nt: TGTGCCAGCAGTGTGGGGACGGGCCGAAACACTGAAGCTTTCTTT
v_gene: TRBV5-1; d_gene: TRBD2; abundance: NA; j_gene: TRBJ2-1; len: 13; CDR3aa: CASAPGGYNEQFF; CDR3nt: TGCGCCAGCGCTCCGGGGGGTTACAATGAGCAGTTCTTC
v_gene: TRBV6-2/TRBV6-3; d_gene: NA; abundance: NA; j_gene: TRBJ2-2; len: 13; CDR3aa: CASRTANTGELFF; CDR3nt: TGTGCCAGCAGAACGGCGAACACCGGGGAGCTGTTTTTT
v_gene: TRBV12-3/TRBV12-4; d_gene: TRBD2; abundance: few; j_gene: TRBJ2-7; len: 18; CDR3aa: CASSFSASGVGSSYEQYF; CDR3nt: TGTGCCAGCAGTTTTTCGGCTAGCGGGGTCGGTAGCTCCTACGAGCAGTACTTC
v_gene: TRBV9; d_gene: NA; abundance: once; j_gene: TRBJ2-3; len: 14; CDR3aa: CASSVTHSTDTQYF; CDR3nt: TGTGCCAGCAGCGTAACCCACAGCACAGATACGCAGTATTTT
v_gene: TRBV7-9; d_gene: TRBD1; abundance: NA; j_gene: TRBJ2-5; len: 18; CDR3aa: CASSYRPPNTGAQETQYF; CDR3nt: TGTGCCAGCAGCTACCGGCCCCCAAATACAGGGGCTCAAGAGACCCAGTACTTC
v_gene: TRBV7-3; d_gene: NA; abundance: NA; j_gene: TRBJ2-2; len: 14; CDR3aa: CASSPHEATGELFF; CDR3nt: TGTGCCAGCAGCCCCCACGAGGCAACCGGGGAGCTGTTTTTT
v_gene: TRBV10-3; d_gene: NA; abundance: NA; j_gene: TRBJ1-2; len: 10; CDR3aa: CAVRRYGYTF; CDR3nt: TGTGCCGTTCGCCGGTATGGCTACACCTTC
v_gene: TRBV29-1; d_gene: NA; abundance: NA; j_gene: TRBJ2-2; len: 14; CDR3aa: CSTSGQGNTGELFF; CDR3nt: TGCAGCACCAGTGGGCAGGGAAACACCGGGGAGCTGTTTTTT
v_gene: TRBV7-3; d_gene: NA; abundance: few; j_gene: TRBJ2-2; len: 12; CDR3aa: CASSLTTGELFF; CDR3nt: TGTGCCAGCAGCTTAACCACCGGGGAGCTGTTTTTT
v_gene: TRBV5-1; d_gene: NA; abundance: once; j_gene: TRBJ1-2; len: 13; CDR3aa: CASRGDRMGGYTF; CDR3nt: TGCGCCAGCAGGGGGGACCGCATGGGTGGCTACACCTTC
v_gene: TRBV7-9; d_gene: TRBD2; abundance: NA; j_gene: TRBJ2-7; len: 17; CDR3aa: CASRQVSGGRRHYEQYF; CDR3nt: TGTGCCAGCCGCCAGGTTAGCGGGGGGCGGCGACACTACGAGCAGTACTTC
v_gene: TRBV19; d_gene: TRBD1; abundance: NA; j_gene: TRBJ2-3; len: 15; CDR3aa: CASSPIRDREDTQYF; CDR3nt: TGTGCCAGTAGTCCTATCCGGGACAGGGAAGATACGCAGTATTTT
v_gene: TRBV5-1; d_gene: NA; abundance: NA; j_gene: TRBJ2-3; len: 14; CDR3aa: CASSEGQRAGTQYF; CDR3nt: TGCGCCAGCAGCGAGGGACAGCGAGCGGGTACGCAGTATTTT
v_gene: TRBV29-1; d_gene: NA; abundance: NA; j_gene: TRBJ1-2; len: 11; CDR3aa: CSVGGSDGYTF; CDR3nt: TGCAGCGTTGGCGGGTCGGATGGCTACACCTTC
v_gene: TRBV15; d_gene: NA; abundance: NA; j_gene: TRBJ1-2; len: 15; CDR3aa: CATSRDEGHYYGYTF; CDR3nt: TGTGCCACCAGCAGAGATGAGGGGCACTATTATGGCTACACCTTC
v_gene: TRBV6-2/TRBV6-3; d_gene: NA; abundance: NA; j_gene: TRBJ1-2; len: 14; CDR3aa: CASTRDTGVYGYTF; CDR3nt: TGTGCCAGCACCCGGGACACCGGCGTCTATGGCTACACCTTC
v_gene: TRBV28; d_gene: TRBD2; abundance: once; j_gene: TRBJ2-5; len: 12; CDR3aa: CATSGGGETQYF; CDR3nt: TGTGCCACCTCGGGAGGCGGGGAGACCCAGTACTTC
v_gene: TRBV6-6; d_gene: TRBD2; abundance: NA; j_gene: TRBJ2-1; len: 14; CDR3aa: CASGETSGGPVRFF; CDR3nt: TGTGCCAGCGGCGAGACTAGCGGGGGCCCAGTTCGGTTCTTC
v_gene: TRBV14; d_gene: TRBD2; abundance: NA; j_gene: TRBJ2-1; len: 18; CDR3aa: CASSQEFLASGRANEQFF; CDR3nt: TGTGCCAGCAGCCAAGAGTTCCTTGCTAGCGGGAGGGCCAACGAGCAGTTCTTC
v_gene: TRBV7-9; d_gene: NA; abundance: once; j_gene: TRBJ2-7; len: 14; CDR3aa: CASSLGAGSYEQYF; CDR3nt: TGTGCCAGCAGCTTGGGCGCAGGGAGCTACGAGCAGTACTTC
v_gene: TRBV12-3/TRBV12-4; d_gene: NA; abundance: NA; j_gene: TRBJ2-2; len: 12; CDR3aa: CASSFPTGELFF; CDR3nt: TGTGCCAGCAGTTTCCCCACCGGGGAGCTGTTTTTT
v_gene: TRBV2; d_gene: TRBD2; abundance: NA; j_gene: TRBJ2-5; len: 16; CDR3aa: CASSEGAGGIQETQYF; CDR3nt: TGTGCCAGCAGTGAAGGGGCGGGGGGAATCCAAGAGACCCAGTACTTC
v_gene: TRBV7-2; d_gene: TRBD1; abundance: NA; j_gene: TRBJ1-2; len: 14; CDR3aa: CASSSSGGVDGYTF; CDR3nt: TGTGCCAGCAGCTCTTCAGGGGGCGTAGATGGCTACACCTTC
v_gene: TRBV6-1; d_gene: NA; abundance: NA; j_gene: TRBJ1-2; len: 13; CDR3aa: CASSEVIHYGYTF; CDR3nt: TGTGCCAGCAGTGAAGTGATTCACTATGGCTACACCTTC
v_gene: TRBV23-1; d_gene: NA; abundance: NA; j_gene: TRBJ1-3; len: 16; CDR3aa: CASCGPGRDDRGTIYF; CDR3nt: TGCGCCAGCTGTGGCCCCGGCAGGGATGATAGGGGCACCATATATTTT
v_gene: TRBV4-1; d_gene: NA; abundance: few; j_gene: TRBJ2-6; len: 13; CDR3aa: CASSQGGANVLTF; CDR3nt: TGCGCCAGCAGCCAAGGTGGGGCCAACGTCCTGACTTTC
v_gene: TRBV7-2; d_gene: TRBD1; abundance: NA; j_gene: TRBJ2-5; len: 15; CDR3aa: CASSDPGQGAETQYF; CDR3nt: TGTGCCAGCAGCGATCCGGGACAGGGGGCGGAGACCCAGTACTTC